The sequence of this TCR beta chain was determined in a study of cytomegalovirus exposure and HLA in healthy donors. Study results and caveats: Donors were assumed by presence/absence analyses to have roughly uniform sequencing depth.

Germline CDR1 LNHNV, CDR2 YYDKDF (reference sequence). V lost 8 bases to trimming and J lost 4 bases; unmatched junction nucleotides: 8. This CDR3 region has 14 residues. Points on this clone: Antigen specificity is unknown.

Vbeta (60) and Jbeta (13) primers were used in the PCR. The assay was immunoSEQ multiplex PCR, and TCRdb's table has in-frame clones only and misses some. The table has 95,000 to 100,000 clones, approximately 85% seen once. Nominal health characterized the donors when sampled, though unrecorded immune exposures were likely. This sequence originates from a man aged 25 to 40 in good health and CMV-seronegative. Sequencing was performed on PBMCs. The rearrangement links TRBV15 to TRBJ2-3, with 8 bases matching TRBD1. The CDR3 DNA reads as TGTGCCACCGGGAGGACAGGGTGGGCAGATACGCAGTATTTT. Protein sequence: CATGRTGWADTQYF.